This passage covers 14 T cell receptor beta chains from one sample sequenced in a study of CD8+ T cells in alopecia areata. cDNA prepared by RNA extraction and subsequent reverse transcription served as the template for sequencing. Sequencing was performed with immunoSEQ multiplex PCR; in TCRdb, only in-frame clones are kept and a portion is missing. The table lists some 150,000 clones, under 60% of them singletons. The source material was CD4+ T cells sorted from blood, sampled at week 0. These TCRs come from a human donor with alopecia areata.

The CDR3 sequence: CASSLSGNTIYF. CDR3 in DNA: TGCGCCAGCAGCCTGAGTGGAAACACCATATATTTT. V gene TRBV4-3 combines with J gene TRBJ1-3; D not resolved. Germline V lookup: CDR1 LGHNA, CDR2 YSLEER. CDR3 length: 12 amino acids. The V and J ends lost 4 bases and 3 bases respectively, with 4 bases between them.

The chain uses TRBV9 and TRBJ2-7; TRBD1 might be the D (5 bases). With 2 bases removed from V and 5 bases from J, the gap between germline ends came to 17 bases. The CDR3 is made up of 15 amino acids. CDR1 SGDLS and CDR2 YYNGEE come from the germline V gene. Written as DNA, the CDR3 is TGTGCCAGCAGCGTTCAGCCAGGGTTGGCCCACGAGCAGTACTTC. Residues: CASSVQPGLAHEQYF.

The chain has TRBV7-2 and TRBJ2-1; tentative D call: TRBD2 (5 bases). The CDR3 extends over 13 amino acids. The germline V and J ends were trimmed by 4 bases and 6 bases, with 10 bases remaining between them. Germline V gives CDR1 SGHTA, CDR2 FQGNSA. In nucleotides, the CDR3 is TGTGCCAGCAGCTCCCTAGCAGGCAATGAGCAGTTCTTC. It yields the protein CASSSLAGNEQFF.

In its sample, this clone was seen a few times. The chain employs TRBV5-6 and TRBJ2-1; TRBD1 matches 7 bases. Germline-derived CDR1 and CDR2 are SGHDT and YYEEEE. CDR3 length: 15 amino acids. Trimming cost V 4 bases and J 4 bases; bases outside gene matches: 8. For the CDR3, the DNA is TGTGCCAGCAGCAGATTCGACAGGGCGTACAATGAGCAGTTCTTC. Amino acids: CASSRFDRAYNEQFF.

This chain uses TRBV2 with TRBJ2-2; 11 bases fit TRBD2. CDR3 length: 15 residues. With V trimmed by 1 base and J by 5 bases, 0 bases remained unmatched. The germline CDR1 and CDR2 sequences are SNHLY and FYNNEI. CDR3 residues: CASSEGTSGTGELFF. CDR3 in DNA: TGTGCCAGCAGTGAAGGGACTAGCGGGACCGGGGAGCTGTTTTTT.

In this sample, this clone turned up a few times. CDR3 amino acids: CASSLIAGGLGDTQYF. The CDR3 DNA is TGCGCCAGCAGCCTCATAGCGGGGGGGCTCGGCGATACGCAGTATTTT. V and J are TRBV4-3 and TRBJ2-3; 11 positions match TRBD2. Germline loops: CDR1 LGHNA, CDR2 YSLEER. There are 16 residues in the CDR3. J gave up 6 bases and V 4 bases, and 9 bases lay outside the gene matches.

The chain joins TRBV30 to TRBJ2-1; D is unresolved. CDR1 is GTSNPN and CDR2 is SVGIG in the germline V gene (reference sequence). The CDR3 has 13 residues. Between the trimmed V and J ends, which lost 0 bases and 7 bases, there was a span of 10 bases. The CDR3 protein is CAWSVLSGNEQFF. CDR3 bases: TGTGCCTGGAGTGTACTGAGTGGGAATGAGCAGTTCTTC.

This clone turned up a few times. The rearrangement uses TRBV29-1 and TRBJ2-7; D gene unclear. Germline V gives CDR1 SQVTM, CDR2 ANQGSEA. The V end lost 3 bases, the J end lost 6 bases, and 15 bases lay between the germline ends. The CDR3 is 13 amino acids. The CDR3 DNA follows: TGCAGCGTTGAGGCCGACCGGGCTACCGAGCAGTACTTC. Translation gives CSVEADRATEQYF.

This clone was observed many times. This chain uses TRBV6-1 with TRBJ1-1, with 7 bases identical to TRBD1. V trimming: 1 base; J trimming: 3 bases; junction bases outside the gene matches: 5. The CDR3 covers 15 residues. The germline CDR1 and CDR2 sequences are MNHNS and SASEGT. The CDR3 here is CASSEVGTVDTEAFF. CDR3 sequence (DNA): TGTGCCAGCAGTGAAGTTGGGACAGTGGACACTGAAGCTTTCTTT.

In its sample, this clone was seen a few times. The chain recombines TRBV7-6 with TRBJ2-7; 8 nucleotides agree with TRBD1. The CDR3 covers 13 residues. Losses at the gene ends were 5 bases for V and 12 bases for J; bases not matched to a gene: 12. Germline CDR1 is SGHVS and CDR2 is FNYEAQ. The CDR3 nucleotides are TGTGCCAGCAGCGGCTACCGGGACAGGCTCCTGTACTTC. It yields the protein CASSGYRDRLLYF.

This clone was seen only a few times. V usage is TRBV29-1 and J usage is TRBJ2-5, with 10 bases identical to TRBD2. The CDR3 consists of 14 residues. CDR1 is SQVTM, CDR2 ANQGSEA, per germline. Trimming removed 3 bases from V and 4 bases from J; junction bases left unmatched: 5. CDR3 residues: CSVDQASGGETQYF. The CDR3 coding sequence is TGCAGCGTTGACCAGGCTAGCGGGGGAGAGACCCAGTACTTC.

This clone was seen a handful of times. DNA for the CDR3: TGTGCCAGTAGCCGGGACAGGGGGAATGAAAAACTGTTTTTT. This encodes CASSRDRGNEKLFF. The chain employs TRBV19 and TRBJ1-4; 11 bases align to TRBD1. This CDR3 contains 14 residues. V was pared by 6 bases and J by 5 bases, with 2 bases of the junction left unmatched. Germline CDR1 LNHDA, CDR2 SQIVND (reference sequence).

In its sample, this clone was seen a few times. The rearrangement uses TRBV27 and TRBJ1-5; 8 bases align to TRBD1. The CDR3 sequence is 16 residues long. The V gene end was trimmed by 2 bases and the J gene end by 5 bases; junction bases not matched to a gene: 8. Germline-derived CDR1 and CDR2 are MNHEY and SMNVEV (reference sequence). The CDR3 here is CASSLGPGGAYQPQHF. The DNA of the CDR3 is TGTGCCAGCAGTTTAGGACCAGGGGGCGCGTATCAGCCCCAGCATTTT.

V and J are TRBV4-1 and TRBJ1-1; no reliable D call. Between the trimmed V and J ends, which lost 2 bases and 11 bases, there was a span of 18 bases. The CDR3 contains 14 residues. CDR1 MGHRA and CDR2 YSYEKL come from the germline V gene. The CDR3 DNA follows: TGCGCCAGCAGCCAACCCATCCGCCGGCGGGAGGCTTTCTTT. It is translated as CASSQPIRRREAFF.